This record covers a single T cell receptor beta chain. Antigen specificity is unknown. The sample comes from a study of monozygotic twins with inflammatory bowel disease. The template-switching step introduced UMIs that carried a 6-nucleotide sample barcode. TCRdb reanalyzed the 5' RACE reads and collapses them to one entry per CDR3 protein, without DNA. The sample data list about 450,000 distinct CDR3 sequences. The CDR3 spans 14 residues. Germline loops: CDR1 DFQATT, CDR2 SNEGSKA (reference sequence). Notes on the study in general: The data gave no support to a single strong IBD-associated signal or clonotype. Patient-specific immunosuppressive treatments may have made repertoires more variable.

Collection yielded under 3 ml of blood per donor. The sample was blood. The rearrangement links TRBV20-1 to TRBJ2-5; TCRdb outputs TRBD2, but without DNA this stays unchecked. The sequence was obtained from a human donor with ulcerative colitis or Crohn's disease, or a healthy co-twin of an affected twin (not recorded which). The CDR3 loop is CSAFSGTGQETQYF.